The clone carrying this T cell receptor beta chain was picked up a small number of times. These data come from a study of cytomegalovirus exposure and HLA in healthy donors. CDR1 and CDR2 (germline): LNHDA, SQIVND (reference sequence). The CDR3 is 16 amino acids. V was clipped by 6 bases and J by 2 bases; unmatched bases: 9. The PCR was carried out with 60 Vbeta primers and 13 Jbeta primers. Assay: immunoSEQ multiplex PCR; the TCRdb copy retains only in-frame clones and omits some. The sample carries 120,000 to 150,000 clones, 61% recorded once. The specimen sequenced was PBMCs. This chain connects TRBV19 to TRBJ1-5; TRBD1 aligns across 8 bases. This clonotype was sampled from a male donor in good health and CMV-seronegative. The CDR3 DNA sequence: TGTGCCAGTAGCCGTCTACTACAGGGGGGCAATCAGCCCCAGCATTTT. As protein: CASSRLLQGGNQPQHF.